This T cell receptor beta chain was captured by sequencing in a study of tumor and adjacent non-tumor tissue in lung cancer. The wider study: Samples averaged around 3.9 million productive TCRbeta reads each.

Study-level findings and limits: TCR diversity was significantly greater in tumor than normal lung tissue. Top 100 clones took a larger repertoire share in normal lung. Shorter survival was associated with higher TCR diversity in tumors.

With regard to this clonotype: Its specificity is unknown. One end of the junction varies from germline; a read error may be responsible.

TCRbeta libraries were built with three rounds of nested PCR, modified from ARM-PCR. TCRdb re-called the multiplex PCR reads through MiXCR, storing one row per CDR3 protein. The profile shows fewer than 80,000 distinct CDR3 sequences, nearly 70% of them singletons. This sample's RNA came from whole unsorted tissue. In germline, CDR1 is MNHNS, CDR2 SASEGT. CDR3 length: 14 amino acids. The sequencing input was lung tumor tissue. The source is a woman aged 70-85 years with non-small cell lung cancer. The V and J genes are TRBV6-1 and TRBJ2-3; 7 bases map to TRBD2. CDR3 DNA: TGTACCAGCACAGTGGGAGGGACCACAGATACGCAGTTTTTT. Encoded protein: CTSTVGGTTDTQFF.